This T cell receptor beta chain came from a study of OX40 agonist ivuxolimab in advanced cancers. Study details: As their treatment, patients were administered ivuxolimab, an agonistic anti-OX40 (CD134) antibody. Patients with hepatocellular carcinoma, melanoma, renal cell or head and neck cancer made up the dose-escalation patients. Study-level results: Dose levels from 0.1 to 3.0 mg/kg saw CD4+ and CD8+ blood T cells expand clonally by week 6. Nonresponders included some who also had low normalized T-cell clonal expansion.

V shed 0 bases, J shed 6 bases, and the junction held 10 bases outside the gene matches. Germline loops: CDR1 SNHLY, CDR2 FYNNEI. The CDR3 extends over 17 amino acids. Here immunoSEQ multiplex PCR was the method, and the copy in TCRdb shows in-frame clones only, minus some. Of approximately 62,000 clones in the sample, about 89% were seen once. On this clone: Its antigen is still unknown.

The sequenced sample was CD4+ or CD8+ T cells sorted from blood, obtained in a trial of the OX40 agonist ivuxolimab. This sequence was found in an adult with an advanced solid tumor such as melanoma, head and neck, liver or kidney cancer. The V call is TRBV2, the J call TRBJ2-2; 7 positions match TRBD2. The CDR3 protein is CASSEAGFGTIAGELFF. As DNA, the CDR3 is TGTGCCAGCAGTGAAGCGGGTTTCGGGACTATCGCCGGGGAGCTGTTTTTT.